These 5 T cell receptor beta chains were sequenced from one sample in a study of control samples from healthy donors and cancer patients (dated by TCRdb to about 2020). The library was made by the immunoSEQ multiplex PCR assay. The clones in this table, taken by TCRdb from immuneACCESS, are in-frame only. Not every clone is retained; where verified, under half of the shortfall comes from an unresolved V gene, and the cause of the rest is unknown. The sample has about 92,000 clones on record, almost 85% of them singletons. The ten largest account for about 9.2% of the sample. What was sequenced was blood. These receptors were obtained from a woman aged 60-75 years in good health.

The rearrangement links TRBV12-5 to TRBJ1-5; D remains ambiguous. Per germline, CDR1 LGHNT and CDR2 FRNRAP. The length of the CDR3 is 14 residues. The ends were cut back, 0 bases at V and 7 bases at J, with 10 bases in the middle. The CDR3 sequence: CASGLVAGKQPQHF. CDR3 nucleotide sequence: TGTGCTAGTGGTTTGGTAGCGGGGAAACAGCCCCAGCATTTT. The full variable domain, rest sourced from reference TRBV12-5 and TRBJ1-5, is DARVTQTPRHKVTEMGQEVTMRCQPILGHNTVFWYRQTMMQGLELLAYFRNRAPLDDSGMPKDRFSAEMPDATLATLKIQPSEPRDSAVYFCASGLVAGKQPQHFGDGTRLSIL.

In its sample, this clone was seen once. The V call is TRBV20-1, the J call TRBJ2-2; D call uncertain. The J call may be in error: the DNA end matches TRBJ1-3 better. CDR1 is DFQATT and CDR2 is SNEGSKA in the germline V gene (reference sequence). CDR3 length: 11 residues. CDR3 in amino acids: CSARTGNTIYF. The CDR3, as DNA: TGCAGTGCTCGGACTGGAAACACCATATATTTT.

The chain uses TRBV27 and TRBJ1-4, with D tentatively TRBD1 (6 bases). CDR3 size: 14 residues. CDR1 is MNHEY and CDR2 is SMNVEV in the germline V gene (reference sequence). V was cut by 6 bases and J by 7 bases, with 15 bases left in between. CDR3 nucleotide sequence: TGTGCCAGCAGATTCTCAGGGGTCGGTGAAAAACTGTTTTTT. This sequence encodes CASRFSGVGEKLFF.

As DNA, the CDR3 is TGTGCCAGCAGTGGACAGGGGAACACTGAAGCTTTCTTT. This encodes CASSGQGNTEAFF. The V gene is TRBV28, the J gene TRBJ1-1; 8 bases fit TRBD1. This CDR3 has 13 amino acids. V shed 5 bases and J 1 base; nucleotides not matched to a gene: 0. In germline, CDR1 is MDHEN, CDR2 SYDVKM.

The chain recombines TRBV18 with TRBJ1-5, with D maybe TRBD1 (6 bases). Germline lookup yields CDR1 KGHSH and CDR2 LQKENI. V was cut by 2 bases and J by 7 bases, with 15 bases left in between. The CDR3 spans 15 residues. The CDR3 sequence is CASSPFGGGGQPQHF. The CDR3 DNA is TGTGCCAGCTCACCATTCGGGGGGGGCGGACAGCCCCAGCATTTT.